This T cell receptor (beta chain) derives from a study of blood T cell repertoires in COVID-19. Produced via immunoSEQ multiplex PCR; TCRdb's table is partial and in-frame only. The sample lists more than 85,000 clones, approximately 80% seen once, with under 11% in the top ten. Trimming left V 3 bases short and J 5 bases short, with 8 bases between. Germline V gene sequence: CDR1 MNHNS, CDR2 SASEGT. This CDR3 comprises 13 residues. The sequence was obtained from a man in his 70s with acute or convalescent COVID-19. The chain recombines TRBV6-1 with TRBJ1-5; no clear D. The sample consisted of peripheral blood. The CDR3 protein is CASSDPPDQPQHF. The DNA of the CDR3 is TGTGCCAGCAGTGATCCCCCGGATCAGCCCCAGCATTTT.